This T cell receptor (beta chain) came from a study of blood T cell repertoires in COVID-19. Turning to the study itself: Sites in the United States, Italy and Spain provided acute and convalescent COVID-19 samples.

Trimming cost V 5 bases and J 6 bases, with 17 bases left between them. The CDR3 is 15 residues long. The germline V gene has CDR1 LNHDA and CDR2 SQIVND (reference sequence). In the original workflow: From reference gene primer amplification, estimates of nucleated cell counts were derived. TCRdb's copy holds only in-frame clones and misses some; the assay was immunoSEQ multiplex PCR. V and J calls and clone size are given by that table; D and trimming were obtained from the DNA. Among some 87,000 clones listed, about 86% were seen once. What was sequenced was peripheral blood. This chain links TRBV19 with TRBJ1-5, with D unresolved. This receptor was obtained from an elderly man with active or convalescent COVID-19. CDR3: CASSLDGLMGQPQHF. In DNA, the CDR3 is TGTGCCAGTAGTCTGGACGGACTGATGGGTCAGCCCCAGCATTTT.